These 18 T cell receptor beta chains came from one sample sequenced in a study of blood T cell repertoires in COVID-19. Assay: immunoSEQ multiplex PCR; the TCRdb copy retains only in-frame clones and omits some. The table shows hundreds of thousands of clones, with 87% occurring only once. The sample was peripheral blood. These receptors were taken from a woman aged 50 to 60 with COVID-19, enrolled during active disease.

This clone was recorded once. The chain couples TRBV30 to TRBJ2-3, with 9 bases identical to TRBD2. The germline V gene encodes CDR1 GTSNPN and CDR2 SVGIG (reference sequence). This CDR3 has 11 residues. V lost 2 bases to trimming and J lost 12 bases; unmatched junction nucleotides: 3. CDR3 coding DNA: TGTGCCTGGAGTACGACTAGCGGACAGTATTTT. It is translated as CAWSTTSGQYF.

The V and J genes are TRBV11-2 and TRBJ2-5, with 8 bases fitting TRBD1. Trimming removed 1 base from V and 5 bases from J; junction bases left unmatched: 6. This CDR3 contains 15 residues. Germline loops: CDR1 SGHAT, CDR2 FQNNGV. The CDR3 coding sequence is TGTGCCAGCAGCTTAGGGAGACAGGGGTGGGAGACCCAGTACTTC. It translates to CASSLGRQGWETQYF.

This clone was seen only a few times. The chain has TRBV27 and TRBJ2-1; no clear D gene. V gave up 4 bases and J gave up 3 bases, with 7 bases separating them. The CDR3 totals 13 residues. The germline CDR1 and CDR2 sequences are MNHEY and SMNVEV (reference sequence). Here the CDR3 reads CASSWAYYNEQFF. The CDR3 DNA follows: TGTGCCAGCAGTTGGGCATACTACAATGAGCAGTTCTTC.

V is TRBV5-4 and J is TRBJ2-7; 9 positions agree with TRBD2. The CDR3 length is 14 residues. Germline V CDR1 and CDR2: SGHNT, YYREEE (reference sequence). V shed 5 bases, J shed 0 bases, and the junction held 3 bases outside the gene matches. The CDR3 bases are TGTGCCAGCAGTTCGGGACTAGCCTCCTACGAGCAGTACTTC. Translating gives CASSSGLASYEQYF. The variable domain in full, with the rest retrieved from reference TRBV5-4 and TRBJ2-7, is ETGVTQSPTHLIKTRGQQVTLRCSSQSGHNTVSWYQQALGQGPQFIFQYYREEENGRGNFPPRFSGLQFPNYSSELNVNALELDDSALYLCASSSGLASYEQYFGPGTRLTVT.

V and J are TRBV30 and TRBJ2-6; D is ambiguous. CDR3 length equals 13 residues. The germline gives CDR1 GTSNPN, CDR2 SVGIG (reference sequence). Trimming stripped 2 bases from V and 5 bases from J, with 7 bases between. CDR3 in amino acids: CAWSHTRANVLTF. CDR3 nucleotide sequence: TGTGCCTGGAGTCACACTAGGGCCAACGTCCTGACTTTC.

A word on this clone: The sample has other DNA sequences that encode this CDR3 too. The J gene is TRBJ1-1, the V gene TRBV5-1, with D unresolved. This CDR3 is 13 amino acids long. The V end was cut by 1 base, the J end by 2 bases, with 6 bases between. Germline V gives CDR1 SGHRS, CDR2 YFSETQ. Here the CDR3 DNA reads TGCGCCAGCAGCTTGACGGGTAACACTGAAGCTTTCTTT. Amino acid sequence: CASSLTGNTEAFF.

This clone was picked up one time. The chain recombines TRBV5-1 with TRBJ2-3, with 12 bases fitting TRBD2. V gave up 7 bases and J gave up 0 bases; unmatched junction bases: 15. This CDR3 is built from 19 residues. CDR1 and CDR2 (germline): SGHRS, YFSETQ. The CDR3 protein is CASRLPPWTSGTSTDTQYF. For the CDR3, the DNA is TGCGCCAGCCGCCTCCCCCCGTGGACTAGCGGGACTAGCACAGATACGCAGTATTTT.

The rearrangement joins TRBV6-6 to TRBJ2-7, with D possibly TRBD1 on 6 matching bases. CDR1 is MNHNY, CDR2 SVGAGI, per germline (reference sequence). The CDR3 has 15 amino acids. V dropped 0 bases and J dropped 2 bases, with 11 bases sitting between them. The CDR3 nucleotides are TGTGCCAGCAGTTACTCCGGGACAACCACCTACGAGCAGTACTTC. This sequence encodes CASSYSGTTTYEQYF.

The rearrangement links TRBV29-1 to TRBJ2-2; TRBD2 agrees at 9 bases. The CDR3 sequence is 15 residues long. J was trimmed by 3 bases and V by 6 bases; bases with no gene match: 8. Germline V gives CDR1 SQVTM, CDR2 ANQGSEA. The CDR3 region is CSVARGGRDTGELFF. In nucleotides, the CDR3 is TGCAGCGTAGCGAGGGGCGGGAGGGACACCGGGGAGCTGTTTTTT.

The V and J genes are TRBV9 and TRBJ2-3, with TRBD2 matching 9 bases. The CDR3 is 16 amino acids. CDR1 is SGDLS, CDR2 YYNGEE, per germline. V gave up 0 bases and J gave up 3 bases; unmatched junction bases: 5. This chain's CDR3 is CASSVGGSGSTDTQYF. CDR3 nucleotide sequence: TGTGCCAGCAGCGTAGGGGGTAGCGGGAGTACAGATACGCAGTATTTT.

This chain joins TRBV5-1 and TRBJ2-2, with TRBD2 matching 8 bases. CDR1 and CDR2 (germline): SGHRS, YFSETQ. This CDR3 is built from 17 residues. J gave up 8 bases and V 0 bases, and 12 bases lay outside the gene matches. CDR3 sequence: CASSLATGLDPRGELFF. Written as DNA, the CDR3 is TGCGCCAGCAGCTTGGCCACGGGACTAGACCCCAGGGGGGAGCTGTTTTTT.

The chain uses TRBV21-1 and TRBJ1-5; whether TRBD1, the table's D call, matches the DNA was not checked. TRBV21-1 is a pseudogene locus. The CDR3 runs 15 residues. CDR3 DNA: TGTGCCAGCAGCAAACCCGGGACAGGCAATCAGCCCCAGCATTTT. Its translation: CASSKPGTGNQPQHF.

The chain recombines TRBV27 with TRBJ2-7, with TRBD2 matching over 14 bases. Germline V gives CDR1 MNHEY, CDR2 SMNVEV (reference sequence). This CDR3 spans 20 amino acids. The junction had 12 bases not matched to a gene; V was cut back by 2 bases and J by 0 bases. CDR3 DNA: TGTGCCAGCAGTTTACGGGAACCGGGACTAGCGGGAGTAGCCTCCTACGAGCAGTACTTC. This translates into CASSLREPGLAGVASYEQYF.

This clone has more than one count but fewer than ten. CDR3 sequence: CASSSNTDTQYF. DNA for the CDR3: TGTGCCAGCAGCTCCAACACAGATACGCAGTATTTT. The chain is built from TRBV7-9 and TRBJ2-3; no reliable D call. Germline-derived CDR1 and CDR2 are SEHNR and FQNEAQ (reference sequence). The CDR3 covers 12 residues. Trimming shortened V by 4 bases and J by 2 bases, and 4 bases separated the two germline ends.

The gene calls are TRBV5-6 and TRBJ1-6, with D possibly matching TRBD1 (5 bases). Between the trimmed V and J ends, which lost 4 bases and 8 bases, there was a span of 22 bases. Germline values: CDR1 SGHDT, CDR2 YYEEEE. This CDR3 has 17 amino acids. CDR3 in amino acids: CASSDMRRRAGDSPLHF. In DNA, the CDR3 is TGTGCCAGCAGCGACATGAGACGCCGGGCGGGGGATTCACCCCTCCACTTT.

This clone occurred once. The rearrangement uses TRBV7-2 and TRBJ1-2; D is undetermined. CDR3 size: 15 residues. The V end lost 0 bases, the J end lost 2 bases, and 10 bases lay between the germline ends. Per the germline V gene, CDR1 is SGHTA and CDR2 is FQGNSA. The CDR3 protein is CASSLATERNYGYTF. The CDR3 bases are TGTGCCAGCAGCTTAGCTACTGAACGGAACTATGGCTACACCTTC.

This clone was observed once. CDR3 region: CASSMPLSGSEQFF. The CDR3 nucleotides read TGTGCCAGTAGTATGCCGCTTTCGGGTAGTGAGCAGTTCTTC. The chain is built from TRBV19 and TRBJ2-1; D call uncertain. Trimming shortened V by 3 bases and J by 9 bases, and 15 bases separated the two germline ends. There are 14 residues in the CDR3. The germline V gene encodes CDR1 LNHDA and CDR2 SQIVND (reference sequence).

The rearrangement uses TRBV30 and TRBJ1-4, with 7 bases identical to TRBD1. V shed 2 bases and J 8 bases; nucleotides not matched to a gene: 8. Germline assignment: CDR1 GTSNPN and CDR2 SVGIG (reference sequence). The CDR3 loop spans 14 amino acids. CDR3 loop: CAWSTGARGEKLFF. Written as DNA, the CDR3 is TGTGCCTGGAGTACAGGGGCCAGGGGGGAAAAACTGTTTTTT.